The 14 T cell receptor beta chains below all came from one sample that was sequenced in a study of cytomegalovirus exposure and HLA in healthy donors. A multiplex PCR was run with 60 Vbeta primers and 13 Jbeta primers. The table came from immunoSEQ multiplex PCR; TCRdb's copy has only in-frame clones and leaves some out. Its listing shows about 51,000 clones. Sequencing used PBMCs. The source is a female donor in good health and CMV-seronegative.

V is TRBV6-5 and J is TRBJ2-7; a weak D match, TRBD1 (5 bases). Germline V gives CDR1 MNHEY, CDR2 SVGAGI. The length of the CDR3 is 14 residues. Deletions cut 2 bases from V and 0 bases from J, with 8 bases between. The CDR3 nucleotides are TGTGCCAGCAGTTACGACAGCTCCTCCTACGAGCAGTACTTC. Its protein product is CASSYDSSSYEQYF.

The V and J genes are TRBV6-5 and TRBJ1-1; maybe TRBD1 (6 bases). The CDR3 totals 13 residues. V was cut by 7 bases and J by 1 base, with 10 bases left in between. Germline loops: CDR1 MNHEY, CDR2 SVGAGI. CDR3 nucleotides: TGTGCCAGCACGATGGGGGCGAACACTGAAGCTTTCTTT. Protein: CASTMGANTEAFF.

The CDR3 here is CASSQDLDRDEQYF. For the CDR3, the DNA is TGCGCCAGCAGCCAAGATCTGGACAGGGACGAGCAGTACTTC. The rearrangement uses TRBV4-1 and TRBJ2-7; 8 positions agree with TRBD1. Germline-derived CDR1 and CDR2 are MGHRA and YSYEKL. V was pared by 0 bases and J by 5 bases, with 3 bases of the junction left unmatched. This CDR3 spans 14 amino acids.

This chain connects TRBV11-3 to TRBJ1-1, with 9 bases fitting TRBD1. This CDR3 comprises 15 residues. Germline CDR1 is SGHNT and CDR2 is YENEEA. With 3 bases clipped from V and 5 bases from J, the junction kept 7 bases outside the gene matches. CDR3 sequence: CASSFETGGRTEAFF. The CDR3 DNA reads as TGTGCCAGCAGCTTCGAAACAGGGGGCAGGACTGAAGCTTTCTTT.

The DNA of the CDR3 is TGCAGCGTTGGCGGGGCCTACGAGCAGTACTTC. Residues: CSVGGAYEQYF. J is TRBJ2-7 and V is TRBV29-1; maybe TRBD2 (6 bases). In germline, CDR1 is SQVTM, CDR2 ANQGSEA. The ends were cut back, 4 bases at V and 2 bases at J, with 6 bases in the middle. The CDR3 is 11 residues long.

The chain uses TRBV9 and TRBJ1-3; possible D gene TRBD1, 5 bases. V lost 5 bases and J lost 8, with 17 bases in between. This CDR3 contains 14 residues. CDR1 is SGDLS, CDR2 YYNGEE, per germline. CDR3 loop: CASSFGSGGDTIYF. The DNA of the CDR3 is TGTGCCAGCAGTTTTGGGTCGGGAGGGGACACCATATATTTT.

This rearrangement joins TRBV5-1 to TRBJ2-1; 9 positions agree with TRBD2. The trim removed 4 bases at V and 7 bases at J, leaving 9 bases unmatched. CDR3 length: 15 amino acids. Germline CDR1 is SGHRS and CDR2 is YFSETQ. CDR3 amino acids: CASSGSGSSGNEQFF. The CDR3 DNA reads as TGCGCCAGCAGCGGTAGCGGGAGCTCTGGTAATGAGCAGTTCTTC. The variable domain in full, with the rest retrieved from reference TRBV5-1 and TRBJ2-1, is KAGVTQTPRYLIKTRGQQVTLSCSPISGHRSVSWYQQTPGQGLQFLFEYFSETQRNKGNFPGRFSGRQFSNSRSEMNVSTLELGDSALYLCASSGSGSSGNEQFFGPGTRLTVL.

The V and J genes are TRBV28 and TRBJ1-6; 8 nucleotides align to TRBD1. Germline CDR1 and CDR2: MDHEN and SYDVKM. The CDR3 is 15 residues long. The ends lost 2 bases at V and 9 bases at J; junction bases unmatched: 6. CDR3 bases: TGTGCCAGCAGTTTACTTAGGACAGGGACTTCACCCCTCCACTTT. Its protein is CASSLLRTGTSPLHF.

The chain has TRBV7-9 and TRBJ2-7, with 11 bases that match TRBD2. V was clipped by 4 bases and J by 3 bases; unmatched bases: 5. Germline CDR1 and CDR2: SEHNR and FQNEAQ (reference sequence). The CDR3 has 15 amino acids. Here the CDR3 reads CASSSTSGSIYEQYF. For the CDR3, the DNA is TGTGCCAGCAGCTCCACTAGCGGGAGTATCTACGAGCAGTACTTC.

The rearrangement uses TRBV7-2 and TRBJ1-1; no clear D. Germline CDR1 reads SGHTA; CDR2 reads FQGNSA. The CDR3 covers 12 residues. Deletions cut 8 bases from V and 7 bases from J, with 14 bases between. The CDR3 DNA follows: TGTGCCAGCCGGGATTTAGTGGGTGAAGCTTTCTTT. This translates into CASRDLVGEAFF.

This chain joins TRBV30 and TRBJ1-1, with D possibly being TRBD1 (5 bases). The ends were cut back, 3 bases at V and 4 bases at J, with 15 bases in the middle. Germline V CDR1 and CDR2: GTSNPN, SVGIG (reference sequence). The CDR3 has 14 amino acids. The CDR3 coding sequence is TGTGCCTGGAGGGGAGGGGCCCCTGCCACTGAAGCTTTCTTT. As protein: CAWRGGAPATEAFF.

The chain joins TRBV5-1 to TRBJ2-5; 8 bases map to TRBD1. The J segment lost 3 bases and the V segment lost 4 bases, leaving 2 bases of the junction unmatched. This CDR3 has 13 amino acids. Germline assignment: CDR1 SGHRS and CDR2 YFSETQ. The CDR3 DNA is TGCGCCAGCAGCCCGACAGGGGAAGAGACCCAGTACTTC. Protein: CASSPTGEETQYF.

The chain combines TRBV4-3 with TRBJ1-3; D gene ambiguous. Germline-derived CDR1 and CDR2 are LGHNA and YSLEER. The CDR3 runs 16 residues. With 4 bases removed from V and 0 bases from J, the gap between germline ends came to 13 bases. In nucleotides, the CDR3 is TGCGCCAGCAGCCCGTTGATGGAGAGCTCTGGAAACACCATATATTTT. As protein: CASSPLMESSGNTIYF.

This chain joins TRBV10-3 and TRBJ1-1, with D uncertain. CDR3 length: 14 amino acids. Germline CDR1 ENHRY, CDR2 SYGVKD. V was clipped by 3 bases and J by 1 base, with 9 bases between them. The CDR3 nucleotides read TGTGCCATCAGTGATCTACTCTCGAACACTGAAGCTTTCTTT. As protein: CAISDLLSNTEAFF.